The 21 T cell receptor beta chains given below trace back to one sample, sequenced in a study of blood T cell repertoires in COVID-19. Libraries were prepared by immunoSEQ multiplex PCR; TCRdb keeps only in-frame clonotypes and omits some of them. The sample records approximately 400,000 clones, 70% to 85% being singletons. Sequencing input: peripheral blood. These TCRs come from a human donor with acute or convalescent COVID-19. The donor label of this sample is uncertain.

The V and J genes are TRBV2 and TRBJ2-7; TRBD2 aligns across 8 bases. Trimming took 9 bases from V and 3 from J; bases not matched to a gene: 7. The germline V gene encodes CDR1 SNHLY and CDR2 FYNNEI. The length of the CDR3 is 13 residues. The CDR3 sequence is CARGVAGSYEQYF. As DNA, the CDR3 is TGTGCCAGAGGTGTAGCGGGAAGCTACGAGCAGTACTTC.

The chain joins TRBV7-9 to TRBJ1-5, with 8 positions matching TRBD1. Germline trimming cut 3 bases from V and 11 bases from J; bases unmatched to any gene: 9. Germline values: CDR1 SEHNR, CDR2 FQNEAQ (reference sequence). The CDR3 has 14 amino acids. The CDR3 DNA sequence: TGTGCCAGCAGCTTTGGACAGGGAGGTCATTCCCAGCATTTT. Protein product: CASSFGQGGHSQHF.

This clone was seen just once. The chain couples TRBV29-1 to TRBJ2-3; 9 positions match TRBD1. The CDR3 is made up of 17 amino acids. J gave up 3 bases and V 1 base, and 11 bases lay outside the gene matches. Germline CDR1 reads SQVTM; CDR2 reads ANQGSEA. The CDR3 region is CSVEGLSGTGQTDTQYF. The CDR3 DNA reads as TGCAGCGTTGAAGGCCTCAGCGGGACAGGGCAAACAGATACGCAGTATTTT.

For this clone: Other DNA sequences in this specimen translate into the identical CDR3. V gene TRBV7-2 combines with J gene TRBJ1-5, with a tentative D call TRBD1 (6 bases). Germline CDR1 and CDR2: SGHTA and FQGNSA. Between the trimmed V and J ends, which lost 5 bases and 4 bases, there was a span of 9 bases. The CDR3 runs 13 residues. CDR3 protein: CASSRGGNQPQHF. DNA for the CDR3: TGTGCCAGCAGCAGGGGGGGGAATCAGCCCCAGCATTTT.

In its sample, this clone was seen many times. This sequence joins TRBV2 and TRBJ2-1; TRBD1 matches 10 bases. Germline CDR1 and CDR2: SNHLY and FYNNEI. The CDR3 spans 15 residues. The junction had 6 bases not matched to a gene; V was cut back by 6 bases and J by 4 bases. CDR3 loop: CASSLGQGMYNEQFF. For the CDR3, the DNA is TGTGCCAGCAGCTTGGGACAGGGGATGTACAATGAGCAGTTCTTC.

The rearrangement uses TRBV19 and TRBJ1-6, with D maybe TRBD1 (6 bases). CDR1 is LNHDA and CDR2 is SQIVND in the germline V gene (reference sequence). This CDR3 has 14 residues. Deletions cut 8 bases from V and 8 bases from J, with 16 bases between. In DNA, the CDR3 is TGTGCCAGTCGTAGTGGGGGCTGGGATTCACCCCTCCACTTT. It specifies CASRSGGWDSPLHF.

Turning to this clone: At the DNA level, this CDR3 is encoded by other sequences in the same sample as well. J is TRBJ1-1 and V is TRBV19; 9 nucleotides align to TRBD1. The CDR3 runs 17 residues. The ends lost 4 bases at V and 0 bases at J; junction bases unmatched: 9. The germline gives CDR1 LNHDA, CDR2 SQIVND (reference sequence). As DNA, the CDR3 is TGTGCCAGTAGTACCGGGACAGGGCGTAGCATGAACACTGAAGCTTTCTTT. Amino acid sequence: CASSTGTGRSMNTEAFF.

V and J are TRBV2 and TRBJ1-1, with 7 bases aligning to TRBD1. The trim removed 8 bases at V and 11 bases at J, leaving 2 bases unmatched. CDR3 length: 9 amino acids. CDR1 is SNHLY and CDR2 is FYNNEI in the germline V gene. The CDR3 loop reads CASGQVAFF. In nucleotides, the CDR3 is TGTGCCAGCGGACAGGTGGCTTTCTTT.

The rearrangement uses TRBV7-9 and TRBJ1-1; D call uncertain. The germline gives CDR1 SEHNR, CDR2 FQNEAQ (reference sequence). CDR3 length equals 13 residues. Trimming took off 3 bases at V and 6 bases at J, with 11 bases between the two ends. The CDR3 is CASSFRRVAEAFF. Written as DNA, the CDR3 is TGTGCCAGCAGCTTTCGGAGGGTAGCTGAAGCTTTCTTT.

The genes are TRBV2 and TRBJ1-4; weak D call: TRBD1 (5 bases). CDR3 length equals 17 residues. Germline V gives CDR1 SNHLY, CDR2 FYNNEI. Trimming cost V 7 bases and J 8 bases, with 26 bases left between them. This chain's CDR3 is CASKWRTGHREGEKLFF. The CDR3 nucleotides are TGTGCCAGCAAGTGGCGAACGGGTCATAGGGAGGGGGAAAAACTGTTTTTT.

In DNA, the CDR3 is TGTGCCAGCAGTAATACAGGCGGCTACACCTTC. It translates to CASSNTGGYTF. V gene TRBV6-6 combines with J gene TRBJ1-2; perhaps TRBD1 as D (5 bases). The CDR3 is 11 residues long. Germline V gene data show CDR1 as MNHNY and CDR2 as SVGAGI (reference sequence). V gave up 5 bases and J gave up 8 bases, with 9 bases separating them.

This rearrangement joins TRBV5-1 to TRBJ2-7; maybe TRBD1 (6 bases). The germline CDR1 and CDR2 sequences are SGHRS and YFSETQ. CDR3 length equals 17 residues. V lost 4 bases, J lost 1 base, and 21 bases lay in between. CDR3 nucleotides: TGCGCCAGCAGCATTCAAACAGGGATCTATGATTCCTACGAGCAGTACTTC. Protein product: CASSIQTGIYDSYEQYF.

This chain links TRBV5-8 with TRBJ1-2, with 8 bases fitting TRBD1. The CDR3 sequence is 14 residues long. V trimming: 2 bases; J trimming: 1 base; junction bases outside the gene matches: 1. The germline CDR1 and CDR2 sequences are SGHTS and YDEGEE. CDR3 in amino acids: CASSFDRGNYGYTF. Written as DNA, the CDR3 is TGTGCCAGCAGCTTCGACAGGGGTAACTATGGCTACACCTTC.

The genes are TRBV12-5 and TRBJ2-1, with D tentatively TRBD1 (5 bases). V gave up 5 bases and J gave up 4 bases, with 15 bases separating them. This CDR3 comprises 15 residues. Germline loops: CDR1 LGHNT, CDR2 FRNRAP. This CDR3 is CASGLGSGFYNEQFF. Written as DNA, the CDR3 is TGTGCTAGTGGTCTTGGTTCAGGGTTTTACAATGAGCAGTTCTTC. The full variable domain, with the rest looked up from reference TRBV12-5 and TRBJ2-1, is DARVTQTPRHKVTEMGQEVTMRCQPILGHNTVFWYRQTMMQGLELLAYFRNRAPLDDSGMPKDRFSAEMPDATLATLKIQPSEPRDSAVYFCASGLGSGFYNEQFFGPGTRLTVL.

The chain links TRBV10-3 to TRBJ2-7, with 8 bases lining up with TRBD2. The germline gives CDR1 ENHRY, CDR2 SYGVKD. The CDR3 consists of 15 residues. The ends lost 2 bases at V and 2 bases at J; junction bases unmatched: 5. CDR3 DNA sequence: TGTGCCATCAGTGAGCCGGGGGGGGTGGCCTACGAGCAGTACTTC. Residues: CAISEPGGVAYEQYF.

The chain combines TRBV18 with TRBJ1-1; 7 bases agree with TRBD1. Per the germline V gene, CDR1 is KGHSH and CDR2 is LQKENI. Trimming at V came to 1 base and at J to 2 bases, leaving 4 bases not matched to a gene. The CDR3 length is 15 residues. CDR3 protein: CASSPQGAPNTEAFF. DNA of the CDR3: TGTGCCAGCTCACCACAGGGGGCTCCTAACACTGAAGCTTTCTTT. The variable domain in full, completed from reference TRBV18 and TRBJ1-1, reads NAGVMQNPRHLVRRRGQEARLRCSPMKGHSHVYWYRQLPEEGLKFMVYLQKENIIDESGMPKERFSAEFPKEGPSILRIQQVVRGDSAAYFCASSPQGAPNTEAFFGQGTRLTVV.

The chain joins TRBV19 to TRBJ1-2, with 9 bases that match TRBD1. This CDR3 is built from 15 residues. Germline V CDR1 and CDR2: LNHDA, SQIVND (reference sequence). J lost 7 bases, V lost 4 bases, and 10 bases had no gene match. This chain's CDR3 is CASSTRRGQGPGYTF. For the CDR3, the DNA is TGTGCCAGTAGTACCCGGAGGGGACAGGGACCTGGCTACACCTTC.

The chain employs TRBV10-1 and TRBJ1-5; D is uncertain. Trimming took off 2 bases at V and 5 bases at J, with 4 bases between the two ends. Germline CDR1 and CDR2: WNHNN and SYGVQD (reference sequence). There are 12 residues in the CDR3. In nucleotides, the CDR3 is TGCGCCAGCAGTGAGACTTATCAGCCCCAGCATTTT. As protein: CASSETYQPQHF.

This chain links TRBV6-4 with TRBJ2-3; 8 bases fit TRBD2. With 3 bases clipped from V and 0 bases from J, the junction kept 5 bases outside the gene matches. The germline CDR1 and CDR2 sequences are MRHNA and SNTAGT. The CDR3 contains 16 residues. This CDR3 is CASSEGLAWSTDTQYF. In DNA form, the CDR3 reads TGTGCCAGCAGTGAAGGACTAGCCTGGAGCACAGATACGCAGTATTTT.

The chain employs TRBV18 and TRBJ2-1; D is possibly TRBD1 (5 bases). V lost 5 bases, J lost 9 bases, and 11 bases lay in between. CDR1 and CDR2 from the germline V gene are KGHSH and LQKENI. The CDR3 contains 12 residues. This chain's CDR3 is CASSKQGTEQFF. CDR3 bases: TGTGCCAGCTCAAAGCAGGGTACTGAGCAGTTCTTC.

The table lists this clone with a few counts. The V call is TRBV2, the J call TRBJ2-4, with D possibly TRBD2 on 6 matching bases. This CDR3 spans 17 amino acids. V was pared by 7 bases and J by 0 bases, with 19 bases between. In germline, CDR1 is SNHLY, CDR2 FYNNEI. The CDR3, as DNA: TGTGCCAGCAAGTTTCGTCTGAGGGAGGTAGCCAAAAACATTCAGTACTTC. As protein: CASKFRLREVAKNIQYF.